This T cell receptor beta chain was identified during a study of T cells in Graves' hyperthyroidism and ophthalmopathy. General study results and limits: Expanded thyroid clonotypes (above 0.001) were mostly also found in blood.

This clonotype appeared many times. Its antigen remains unknown. CDR1 SGHAT and CDR2 FQNNGV come from the germline V gene. The ends were cut back, 3 bases at V and 2 bases at J, with 7 bases in the middle. The CDR3 has 13 amino acids. Hyperthyroidism was newly diagnosed in patients aged 18 to 65 (duration under 2 months). Investigators excluded patients with uncontrolled infection, other autoimmune disease, pregnancy or lactation. This sample holds PBMCs from roughly 10 ml fresh peripheral blood. Amplification targeted TCR beta CDR3 regions from RNA transcripts. Carried out on the TCR CDR3, a first-round RT-PCR used the HTBI primer set. TCRdb analysed the multiplex PCR reads with MiXCR anew, one entry per CDR3 protein. The sample has some 140,000 distinct CDR3 sequences, 22% seen once.

V and J are TRBV11-2 and TRBJ1-1; perhaps TRBD1 as D (5 bases). The receptor's source is a woman between 45 and 65 years old with Graves' hyperthyroidism that later progressed to Graves' ophthalmopathy. What was sequenced was blood. DNA for the CDR3: TGTGCCAGCAGCTTCGGGGCTAACACTGAAGCTTTCTTT. Translating it yields CASSFGANTEAFF.